These 20 T cell receptor beta chains share one sample of origin, sequenced in a study of cytomegalovirus exposure and HLA in healthy donors. Researchers ran the PCR with 60 Vbeta and 13 Jbeta primers. Sequenced by immunoSEQ multiplex PCR; TCRdb stores in-frame clones only, minus some. The sample has some 220,000 clones, approximately 84% seen once. The sample consisted of PBMCs. The receptors here all came from a woman between 35 and 50 years old in good health and CMV-seronegative.

The genes are TRBV2 and TRBJ2-1, with 10 bases matching TRBD2. This CDR3 has 13 amino acids. Trimming took 5 bases from V and 9 from J; bases not matched to a gene: 4. The germline V gene encodes CDR1 SNHLY and CDR2 FYNNEI. The CDR3 nucleotides are TGTGCCAGCAGTAGCGGGGGGGCGGGTGAGCAGTTCTTC. Protein product: CASSSGGAGEQFF.

The chain carries TRBV7-2 and TRBJ2-3, with TRBD2 as a possible D gene (5 bases). The CDR3 extends over 14 amino acids. CDR1 and CDR2 from the germline V gene are SGHTA and FQGNSA. Trimming shortened V by 0 bases and J by 7 bases, and 11 bases separated the two germline ends. Written as DNA, the CDR3 is TGTGCCAGCAGCTTAGCCTGGGGAGACTATACGCAGTATTTT. Amino acid sequence: CASSLAWGDYTQYF. Looking up the rest from reference TRBV7-2 and TRBJ2-3 gives the full variable domain: GAGVSQSPSNKVTEKGKDVELRCDPISGHTALYWYRQSLGQGLEFLIYFQGNSAPDKSGLPSDRFSAERTGGSVSTLTIQRTQQEDSAVYLCASSLAWGDYTQYFGPGTRLTVL.

In its sample, this clone was seen a few times. The gene calls are TRBV9 and TRBJ2-5, with 7 bases aligning to TRBD1. Germline trimming cut 4 bases from V and 5 bases from J; bases unmatched to any gene: 11. This CDR3 comprises 15 residues. Germline loops: CDR1 SGDLS, CDR2 YYNGEE. The chain's CDR3 is CASSPERGPGETQYF. In DNA, the CDR3 is TGTGCCAGCAGCCCCGAGAGGGGGCCGGGCGAGACCCAGTACTTC.

The chain has TRBV15 and TRBJ1-1; possible D gene TRBD1, 5 bases. Germline assignment: CDR1 LNHNV and CDR2 YYDKDF (reference sequence). The ends were cut back, 5 bases at V and 1 base at J, with 8 bases in the middle. The CDR3 covers 13 residues. Here the CDR3 DNA reads TGTGCCACCAGCCAGGGCGGGAACACTGAAGCTTTCTTT. This codes for CATSQGGNTEAFF.

V gene TRBV15 combines with J gene TRBJ1-1; the D is unclear. V was cut by 1 base and J by 3 bases, with 6 bases left in between. From germline, CDR1 is LNHNV and CDR2 YYDKDF (reference sequence). CDR3 size: 13 residues. The CDR3 sequence: CATSRVDYTEAFF. CDR3 DNA: TGTGCCACCAGCAGAGTAGACTACACTGAAGCTTTCTTT.

V is TRBV18 and J is TRBJ1-5, with D hard to call. The CDR3 totals 15 residues. The germline V gene has CDR1 KGHSH and CDR2 LQKENI. The ends were cut back, 2 bases at V and 3 bases at J, with 11 bases in the middle. CDR3 nucleotide sequence: TGTGCCAGCTCACCAGACACAGCCTACAATCAGCCCCAGCATTTT. Its protein is CASSPDTAYNQPQHF.

This chain joins TRBV15 and TRBJ1-4, with TRBD1 identical over 9 bases. The CDR3 has 17 amino acids. V lost 1 base to trimming and J lost 7 bases; unmatched junction nucleotides: 10. Germline V gene sequence: CDR1 LNHNV, CDR2 YYDKDF (reference sequence). The CDR3 is CATSRGGNTGGGEKLFF. The CDR3 nucleotides read TGTGCCACCAGCAGAGGGGGGAATACAGGGGGCGGTGAAAAACTGTTTTTT.

The chain carries TRBV19 and TRBJ1-1, with D tentatively TRBD1 (6 bases). The CDR3 spans 12 residues. Germline lookup yields CDR1 LNHDA and CDR2 SQIVND (reference sequence). Trimming stripped 4 bases from V and 5 bases from J, with 8 bases between. The CDR3 protein is CASSTRGTEAFF. The DNA for the CDR3 is TGTGCCAGTAGTACTAGGGGGACTGAAGCTTTCTTT.

The V call is TRBV5-1, the J call TRBJ1-4, with 10 nucleotides matching TRBD1. Trimming cost V 4 bases and J 0 bases; bases outside gene matches: 3. The CDR3 runs 16 residues. Germline values: CDR1 SGHRS, CDR2 YFSETQ. For the CDR3, the DNA is TGCGCCAGCAGCAACGGACAGGGGGCAACTAATGAAAAACTGTTTTTT. Amino acids: CASSNGQGATNEKLFF.

This rearrangement joins TRBV6-6 to TRBJ1-5; the match to TRBD1 covers 7 bases. Germline V CDR1 and CDR2: MNHNY, SVGAGI (reference sequence). Trimming at V came to 7 bases and at J to 4 bases, leaving 13 bases not matched to a gene. The CDR3 sequence is 16 residues long. The CDR3 nucleotides are TGTGCCAGCACCGCACTGACAGGGTCGGGGAATCAGCCCCAGCATTTT. It is translated as CASTALTGSGNQPQHF.

The rearrangement links TRBV29-1 to TRBJ2-1; TRBD1 agrees at 10 bases. This CDR3 is built from 14 residues. Germline CDR1 is SQVTM and CDR2 is ANQGSEA. Trimming at V came to 6 bases and at J to 9 bases, leaving 11 bases not matched to a gene. CDR3 in amino acids: CSVAGTGALVEQFF. The CDR3 DNA reads TGCAGCGTCGCCGGGACAGGGGCTTTGGTTGAGCAGTTCTTC.

The CDR3 sequence: CSLPSGDTQYF. CDR3 coding DNA: TGCAGCCTCCCTTCAGGAGATACGCAGTATTTT. V usage is TRBV20-1 and J usage is TRBJ2-3; no firm D call. The germline CDR1 and CDR2 sequences are DFQATT and SNEGSKA (reference sequence). The CDR3 covers 11 residues.

This chain connects TRBV29-1 to TRBJ1-1; 9 positions agree with TRBD1. Germline CDR1 reads SQVTM; CDR2 reads ANQGSEA. The CDR3 totals 13 residues. V trimming: 6 bases; J trimming: 3 bases; junction bases outside the gene matches: 5. The CDR3 nucleotides read TGCAGCGTGGGGACAGGGTTTGACACTGAAGCTTTCTTT. Translated: CSVGTGFDTEAFF.

The rearrangement links TRBV5-4 to TRBJ2-1; 7 bases are shared with TRBD1. In germline, CDR1 is SGHNT, CDR2 YYREEE (reference sequence). Unmatched junction bases numbered 7, after V lost 3 bases and J lost 4 bases. The CDR3 contains 15 residues. The CDR3 DNA reads TGTGCCAGCAGCTCCCCGGGACAGACATACAATGAGCAGTTCTTC. Its protein is CASSSPGQTYNEQFF.

This chain joins TRBV6-1 and TRBJ2-7; 10 positions match TRBD1. CDR3 length: 14 amino acids. CDR1 is MNHNS, CDR2 SASEGT, per germline. Trimming took 6 bases from V and 3 from J; bases not matched to a gene: 5. The CDR3 DNA follows: TGTGCCAGCAGGTTAGGGACAGGGGTCTACGAGCAGTACTTC. Translated, it gives CASRLGTGVYEQYF.

The CDR3 nucleotides are TGTGCCAGCAGACCGGACAGCTACAATGAGCAGTTCTTC. This gives the protein CASRPDSYNEQFF. The V and J genes are TRBV5-4 and TRBJ2-1; weak D call: TRBD1 (6 bases). V was shortened by 5 bases and J by 3 bases, with 9 bases between the two germline ends. Germline V gene data show CDR1 as SGHNT and CDR2 as YYREEE (reference sequence). This CDR3 is 13 amino acids long.

V gene TRBV27 combines with J gene TRBJ2-7; maybe TRBD1 (6 bases). The germline gives CDR1 MNHEY, CDR2 SMNVEV (reference sequence). Trimming shortened V by 5 bases and J by 4 bases, and 6 bases separated the two germline ends. This CDR3 has 11 residues. CDR3 DNA sequence: TGTGCCAGCAGTCAGGGGTACGAGCAGTACTTC. The encoded protein is CASSQGYEQYF.

The chain links TRBV10-1 to TRBJ2-3; D might be TRBD2 (5 bases). This CDR3 contains 15 residues. The V and J ends lost 3 bases and 1 base respectively, with 11 bases between them. Looked up from germline, CDR1 is WNHNN and CDR2 is SYGVQD (reference sequence). CDR3 nucleotide sequence: TGCGCCAGCAGTGACATATCGGGGTGCACAGATACGCAGTATTTT. This codes for CASSDISGCTDTQYF.

Only one count was recorded for this clone. DNA of the CDR3: TGTGCCAGCTCGCCGACAGGCCTCCAAGAGACCCAGTACTTC. Translation: CASSPTGLQETQYF. The chain recombines TRBV18 with TRBJ2-5, with D maybe TRBD1 (6 bases). The CDR3 has 14 amino acids. Trimming stripped 6 bases from V and 1 base from J, with 12 bases between. Germline V gene lookup returns CDR1 KGHSH and CDR2 LQKENI.

The V call is TRBV2, the J call TRBJ2-1; unclear D gene. Trimming pared 5 bases from V and 8 bases from J, leaving 7 bases between. The CDR3 runs 11 residues. The germline V gene has CDR1 SNHLY and CDR2 FYNNEI. CDR3 DNA: TGTGCCAGCAGTTATTTCGATGAGCAGTTCTTC. Protein product: CASSYFDEQFF. Combining the CDR3 with reference TRBV2 and TRBJ2-1 gives the whole variable domain EPEVTQTPSHQVTQMGQEVILRCVPISNHLYFYWYRQILGQKVEFLVSFYNNEISEKSEIFDDQFSVERPDGSNFTLKIRSTKLEDSAMYFCASSYFDEQFFGPGTRLTVL.